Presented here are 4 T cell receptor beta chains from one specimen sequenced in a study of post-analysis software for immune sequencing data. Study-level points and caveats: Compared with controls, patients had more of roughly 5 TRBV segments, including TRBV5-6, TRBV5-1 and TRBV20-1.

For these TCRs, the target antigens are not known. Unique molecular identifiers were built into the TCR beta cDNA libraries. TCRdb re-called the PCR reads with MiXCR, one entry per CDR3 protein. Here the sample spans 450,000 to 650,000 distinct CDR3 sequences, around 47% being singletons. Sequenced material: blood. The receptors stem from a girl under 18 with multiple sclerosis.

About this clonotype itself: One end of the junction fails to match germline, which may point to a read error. CDR3 coding DNA: TGTGCCAGCAGGTTAGATGCAGCTTTCGGCTACACCTTC. It encodes CASRLDAAFGYTF. V is TRBV12-3 or TRBV12-4 and J is TRBJ1-2; no clear D. The CDR3 runs 13 residues.

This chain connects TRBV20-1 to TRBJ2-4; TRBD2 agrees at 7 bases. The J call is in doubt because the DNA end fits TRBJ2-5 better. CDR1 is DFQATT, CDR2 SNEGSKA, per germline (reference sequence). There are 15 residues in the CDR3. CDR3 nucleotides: TGCAGTGCTAGAGATCCCCTACTAGCGCCAACGACCCAGTACTTC. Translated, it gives CSARDPLLAPTTQYF.

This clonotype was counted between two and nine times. CDR3 coding DNA: TGTGCCAGCAGTTTCGGAGGACGGAACACTGAAGCTTTCTTT. This sequence encodes CASSFGGRNTEAFF. J is TRBJ1-1 and V is TRBV12-3 or TRBV12-4; D is ambiguous. V lost 3 bases and J 1 base, leaving 9 bases between the germline ends. The CDR3 spans 14 residues.

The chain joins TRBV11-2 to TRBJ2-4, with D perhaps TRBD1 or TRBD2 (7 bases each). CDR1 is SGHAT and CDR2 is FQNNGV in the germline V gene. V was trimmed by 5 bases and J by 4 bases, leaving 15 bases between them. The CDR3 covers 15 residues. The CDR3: CASSPYRGLKNIQYF. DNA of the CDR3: TGTGCCAGCAGCCCGTACAGGGGACTAAAAAACATTCAGTACTTC. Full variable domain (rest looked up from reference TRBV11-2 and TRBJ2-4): EAGVAQSPRYKIIEKRQSVAFWCNPISGHATLYWYQQILGQGPKLLIQFQNNGVVDDSQLPKDRFSAERLKGVDSTLKIQPAKLEDSAVYLCASSPYRGLKNIQYFGAGTRLSVL.